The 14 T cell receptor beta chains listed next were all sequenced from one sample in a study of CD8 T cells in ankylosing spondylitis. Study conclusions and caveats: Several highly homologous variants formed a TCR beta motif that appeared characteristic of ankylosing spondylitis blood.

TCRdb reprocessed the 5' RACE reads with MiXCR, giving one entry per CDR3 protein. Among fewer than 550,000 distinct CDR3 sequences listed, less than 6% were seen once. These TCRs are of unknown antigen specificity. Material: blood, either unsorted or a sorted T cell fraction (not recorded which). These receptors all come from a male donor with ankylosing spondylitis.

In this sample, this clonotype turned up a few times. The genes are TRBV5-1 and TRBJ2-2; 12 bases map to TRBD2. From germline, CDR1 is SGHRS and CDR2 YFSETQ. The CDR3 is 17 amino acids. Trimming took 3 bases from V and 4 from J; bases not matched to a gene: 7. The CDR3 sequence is CASSSWTSGASTGELFF. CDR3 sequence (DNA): TGCGCCAGCAGCTCCTGGACTAGCGGGGCGAGCACCGGGGAGCTGTTTTTT.

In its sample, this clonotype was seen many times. DNA of the CDR3: TGTGCCAGCAGTGAGCCCCGGGACACCAGCAGAGCCCTAACTATGGCTAGGACCTTC. This gives the protein CASSEPRDTSRALTMARTF. The gene calls are TRBV27 and TRBJ1-2, with D tentatively TRBD1 (6 bases). V was clipped by 5 bases and J by 14 bases, with 39 bases between them. This CDR3 has 19 amino acids. Germline CDR1 and CDR2: MNHEY and SMNVEV (reference sequence).

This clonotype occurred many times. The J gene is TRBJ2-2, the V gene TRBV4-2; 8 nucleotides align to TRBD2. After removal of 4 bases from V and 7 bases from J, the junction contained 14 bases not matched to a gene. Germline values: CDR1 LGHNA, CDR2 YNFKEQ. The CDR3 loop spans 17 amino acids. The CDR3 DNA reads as TGTGCCAGCAGCCGACACCCCCCGACTAGCGCAAACGGGGAGCTGTTTTTT. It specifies CASSRHPPTSANGELFF.

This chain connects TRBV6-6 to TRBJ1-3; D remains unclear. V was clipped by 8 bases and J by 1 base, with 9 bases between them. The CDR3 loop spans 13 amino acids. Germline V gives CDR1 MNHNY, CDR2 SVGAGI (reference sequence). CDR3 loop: CASERTSGNTIYF. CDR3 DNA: TGTGCCAGCGAGAGAACATCTGGAAACACCATATATTTT.

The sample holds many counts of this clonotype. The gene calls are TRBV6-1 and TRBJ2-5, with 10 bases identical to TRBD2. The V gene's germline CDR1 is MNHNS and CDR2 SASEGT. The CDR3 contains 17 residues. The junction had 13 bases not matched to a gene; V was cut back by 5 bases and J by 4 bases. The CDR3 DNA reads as TGTGCCAGCAGTCGGCGGAGGAGCGGGAGGGCCGCAGAGACCCAGTACTTC. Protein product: CASSRRRSGRAAETQYF.

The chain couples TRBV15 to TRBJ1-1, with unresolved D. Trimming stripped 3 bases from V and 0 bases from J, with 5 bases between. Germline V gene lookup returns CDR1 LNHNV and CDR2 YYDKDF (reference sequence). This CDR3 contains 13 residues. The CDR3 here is CATSSQLNTEAFF. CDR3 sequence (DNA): TGTGCCACCAGCAGCCAACTGAACACTGAAGCTTTCTTT. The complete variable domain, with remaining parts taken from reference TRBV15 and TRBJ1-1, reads DAMVIQNPRYQVTQFGKPVTLSCSQTLNHNVMYWYQQKSSQAPKLLFHYYDKDFNNEADTPDNFQSRRPNTSFCFLDIRSPGLGDTAMYLCATSSQLNTEAFFGQGTRLTVV.

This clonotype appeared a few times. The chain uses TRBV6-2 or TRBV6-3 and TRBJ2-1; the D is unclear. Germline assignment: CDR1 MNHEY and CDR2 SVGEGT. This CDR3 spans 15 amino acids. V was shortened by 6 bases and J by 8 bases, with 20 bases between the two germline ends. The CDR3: CASSAVISKADEQFF. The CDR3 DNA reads TGTGCCAGCAGCGCAGTCATTAGTAAGGCGGATGAGCAGTTCTTC.

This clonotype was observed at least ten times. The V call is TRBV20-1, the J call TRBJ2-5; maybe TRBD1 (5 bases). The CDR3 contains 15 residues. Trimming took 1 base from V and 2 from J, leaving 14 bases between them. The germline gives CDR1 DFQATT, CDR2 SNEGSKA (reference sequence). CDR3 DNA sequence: TGCAGTGCTAGAGCCCCAGGGCTTAATCAAGAGACCCAGTACTTC. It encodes CSARAPGLNQETQYF.

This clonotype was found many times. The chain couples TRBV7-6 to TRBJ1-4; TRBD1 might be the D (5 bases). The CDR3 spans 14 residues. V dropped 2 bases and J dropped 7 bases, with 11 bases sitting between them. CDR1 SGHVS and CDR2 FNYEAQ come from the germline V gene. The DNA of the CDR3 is TGTGCCAGCAGCTTATCTCCCAGGGCTGAAAAACTGTTTTTT. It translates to CASSLSPRAEKLFF.

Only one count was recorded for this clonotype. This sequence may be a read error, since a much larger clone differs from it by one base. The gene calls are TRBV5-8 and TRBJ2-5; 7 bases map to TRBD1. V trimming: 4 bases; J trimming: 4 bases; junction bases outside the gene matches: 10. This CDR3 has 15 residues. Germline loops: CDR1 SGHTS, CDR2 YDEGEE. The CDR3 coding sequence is TGTGCCAGCAGCCCCGGCGCGGCAGGGGGAGAGACCCAGTACTTC. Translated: CASSPGAAGGETQYF.

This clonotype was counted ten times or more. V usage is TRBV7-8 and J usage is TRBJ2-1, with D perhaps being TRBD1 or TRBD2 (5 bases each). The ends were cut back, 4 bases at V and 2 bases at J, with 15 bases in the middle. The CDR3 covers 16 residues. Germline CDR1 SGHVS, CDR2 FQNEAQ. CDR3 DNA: TGTGCCAGCAGCTCCGCGGCGCAGGGAGCCTACAATGAGCAGTTCTTC. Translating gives CASSSAAQGAYNEQFF.

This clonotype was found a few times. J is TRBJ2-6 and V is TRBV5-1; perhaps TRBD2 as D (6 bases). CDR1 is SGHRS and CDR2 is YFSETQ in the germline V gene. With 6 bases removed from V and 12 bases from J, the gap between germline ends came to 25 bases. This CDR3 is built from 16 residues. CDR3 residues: CASTKETLGGSSVLTF. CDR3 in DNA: TGCGCCAGCACCAAGGAGACCTTGGGAGGTAGCTCCGTCCTGACTTTC.

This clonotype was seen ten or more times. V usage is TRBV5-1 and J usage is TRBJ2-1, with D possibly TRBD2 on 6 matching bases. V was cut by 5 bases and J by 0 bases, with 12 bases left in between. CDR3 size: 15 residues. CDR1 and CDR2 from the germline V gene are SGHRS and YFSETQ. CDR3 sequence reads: CASRGLPSSYNEQFF. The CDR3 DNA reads TGCGCCAGCAGGGGACTTCCGAGCTCCTACAATGAGCAGTTCTTC.

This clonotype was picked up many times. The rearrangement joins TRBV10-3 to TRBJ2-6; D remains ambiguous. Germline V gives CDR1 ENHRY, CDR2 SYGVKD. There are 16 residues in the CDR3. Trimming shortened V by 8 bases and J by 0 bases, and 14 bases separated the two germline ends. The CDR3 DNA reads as TGTGCCATCGATCGGAGCCCAAACTCTGGGGCCAACGTCCTGACTTTC. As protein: CAIDRSPNSGANVLTF.